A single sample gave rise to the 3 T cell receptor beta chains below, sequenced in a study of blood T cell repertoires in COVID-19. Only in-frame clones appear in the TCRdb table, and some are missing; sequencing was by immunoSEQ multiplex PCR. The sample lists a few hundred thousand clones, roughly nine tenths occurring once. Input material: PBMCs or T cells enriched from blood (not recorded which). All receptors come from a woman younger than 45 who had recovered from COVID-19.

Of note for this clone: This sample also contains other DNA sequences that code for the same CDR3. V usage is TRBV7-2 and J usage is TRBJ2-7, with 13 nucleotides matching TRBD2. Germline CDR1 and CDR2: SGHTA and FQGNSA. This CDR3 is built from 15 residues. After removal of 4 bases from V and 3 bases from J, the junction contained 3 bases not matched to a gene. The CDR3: CASSSRTSGSYEQYF. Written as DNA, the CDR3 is TGTGCCAGCAGCTCTCGGACTAGCGGGAGCTACGAGCAGTACTTC.

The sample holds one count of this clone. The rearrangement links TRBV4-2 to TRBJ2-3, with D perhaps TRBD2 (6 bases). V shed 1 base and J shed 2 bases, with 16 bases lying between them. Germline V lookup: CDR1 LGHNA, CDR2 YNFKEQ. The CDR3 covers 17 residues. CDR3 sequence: CASSQAHLSGPTDTQYF. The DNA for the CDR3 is TGTGCCAGCAGCCAAGCTCACTTGAGCGGGCCCACAGATACGCAGTATTTT.

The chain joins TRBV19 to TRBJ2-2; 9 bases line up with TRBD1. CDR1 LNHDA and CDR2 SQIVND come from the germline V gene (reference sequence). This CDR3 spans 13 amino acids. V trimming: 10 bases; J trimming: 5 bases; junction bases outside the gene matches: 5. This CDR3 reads CAIRQGGTGELFF. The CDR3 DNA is TGTGCCATTCGACAGGGGGGAACCGGGGAGCTGTTTTTT. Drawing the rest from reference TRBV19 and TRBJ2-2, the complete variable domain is DGGITQSPKYLFRKEGQNVTLSCEQNLNHDAMYWYRQDPGQGLRLIYYSQIVNDFQKGDIAEGYSVSREKKESFPLTVTSAQKNPTAFYLCAIRQGGTGELFFGEGSRLTVL.